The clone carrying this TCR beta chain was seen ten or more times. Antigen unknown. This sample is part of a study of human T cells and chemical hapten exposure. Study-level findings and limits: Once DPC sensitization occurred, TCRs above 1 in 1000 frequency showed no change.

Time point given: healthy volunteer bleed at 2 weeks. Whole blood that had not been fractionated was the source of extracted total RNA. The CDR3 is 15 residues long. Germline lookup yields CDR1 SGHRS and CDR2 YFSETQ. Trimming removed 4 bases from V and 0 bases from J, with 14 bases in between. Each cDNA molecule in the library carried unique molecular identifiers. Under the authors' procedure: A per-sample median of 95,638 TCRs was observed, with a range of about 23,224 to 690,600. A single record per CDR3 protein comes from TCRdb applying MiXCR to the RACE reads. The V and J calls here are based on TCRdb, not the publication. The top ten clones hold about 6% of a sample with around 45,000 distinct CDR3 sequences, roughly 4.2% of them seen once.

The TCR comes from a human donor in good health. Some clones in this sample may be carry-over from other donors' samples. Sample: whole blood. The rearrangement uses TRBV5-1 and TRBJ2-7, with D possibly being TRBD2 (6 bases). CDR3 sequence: CASSAKGGVSYEQYF. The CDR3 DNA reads TGCGCCAGCAGCGCGAAAGGAGGGGTCTCCTACGAGCAGTACTTC. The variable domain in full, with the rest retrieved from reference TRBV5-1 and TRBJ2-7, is KAGVTQTPRYLIKTRGQQVTLSCSPISGHRSVSWYQQTPGQGLQFLFEYFSETQRNKGNFPGRFSGRQFSNSRSEMNVSTLELGDSALYLCASSAKGGVSYEQYFGPGTRLTVT.